Sequencing of this T cell receptor (beta chain) was carried out in a study of cytomegalovirus exposure and HLA in healthy donors. CDR1 and CDR2 (germline): MNHNS, SASEGT. CDR3 length equals 17 residues. Worth noting for this clone: The germline gene is not matched at one end of the junction; a read error may be the cause.

The PCR ran on 60 Vbeta and 13 Jbeta primers. The assay was immunoSEQ multiplex PCR, and TCRdb's table has in-frame clones only and misses some. The sample has over 100,000 clones, roughly 82% seen once. Sequences were obtained from PBMCs. The chain links TRBV6-1 to TRBJ2-4, with D possibly matching TRBD1 (6 bases). This clonotype originated in a male donor in good health and CMV-seropositive. The CDR3 DNA reads TGTGCCAGCAGTGAGGGGGCGTCGAACCTAGCCAAAAACAGTCAGTACTTC. This encodes CASSEGASNLAKNSQYF.